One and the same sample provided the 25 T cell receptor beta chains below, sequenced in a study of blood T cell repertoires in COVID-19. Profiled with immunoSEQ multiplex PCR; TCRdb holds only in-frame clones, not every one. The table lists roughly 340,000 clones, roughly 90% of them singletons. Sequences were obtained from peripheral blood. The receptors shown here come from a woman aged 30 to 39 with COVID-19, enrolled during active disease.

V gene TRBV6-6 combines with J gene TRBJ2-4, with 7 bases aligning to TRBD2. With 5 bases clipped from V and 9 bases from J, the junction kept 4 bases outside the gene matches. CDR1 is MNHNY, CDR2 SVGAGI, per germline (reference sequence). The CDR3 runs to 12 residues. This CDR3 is CASSGRVGIQYF. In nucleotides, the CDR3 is TGTGCCAGCAGTGGGAGGGTAGGCATTCAGTACTTC.

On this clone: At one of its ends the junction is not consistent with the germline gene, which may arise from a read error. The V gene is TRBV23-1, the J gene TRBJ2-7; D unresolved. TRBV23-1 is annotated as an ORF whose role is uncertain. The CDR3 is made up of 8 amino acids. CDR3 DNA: TGCGCCAGCAGTCACAGCGACTTC. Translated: CASSHSDF.

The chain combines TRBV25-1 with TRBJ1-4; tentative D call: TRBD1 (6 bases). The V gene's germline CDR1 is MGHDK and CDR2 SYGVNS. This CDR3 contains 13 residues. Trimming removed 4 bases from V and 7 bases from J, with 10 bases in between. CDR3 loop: CASSGGGGEKLFF. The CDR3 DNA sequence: TGTGCCAGCAGTGGAGGGGGGGGTGAAAAACTGTTTTTT. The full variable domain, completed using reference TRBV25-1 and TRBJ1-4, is EADIYQTPRYLVIGTGKKITLECSQTMGHDKMYWYQQDPGMELHLIHYSYGVNSTEKGDLSSESTVSRIRTEHFPLTLESARPSHTSQYLCASSGGGGEKLFFGSGTQLSVL.

The CDR3 DNA is TGTGCCTGGAGTGTACAGTCAGCGGGAGGACGGGAGACCCAGTACTTC. Its protein is CAWSVQSAGGRETQYF. The chain links TRBV30 to TRBJ2-5, with 9 bases aligning to TRBD2. Trimming at V came to 0 bases and at J to 5 bases, leaving 10 bases not matched to a gene. Germline lookup yields CDR1 GTSNPN and CDR2 SVGIG (reference sequence). The CDR3 contains 16 residues.

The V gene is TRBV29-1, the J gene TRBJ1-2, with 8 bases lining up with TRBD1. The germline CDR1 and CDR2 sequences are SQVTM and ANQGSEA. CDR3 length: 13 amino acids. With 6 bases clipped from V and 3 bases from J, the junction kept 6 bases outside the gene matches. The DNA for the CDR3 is TGCAGCGTACCACAGGGGGTCGACTATGGCTACACCTTC. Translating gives CSVPQGVDYGYTF.

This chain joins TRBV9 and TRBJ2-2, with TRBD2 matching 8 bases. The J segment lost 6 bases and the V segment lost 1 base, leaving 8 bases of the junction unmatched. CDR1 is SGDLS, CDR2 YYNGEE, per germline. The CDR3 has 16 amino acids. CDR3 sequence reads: CASSVQSGSLAGELFF. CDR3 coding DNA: TGTGCCAGCAGCGTACAAAGCGGGAGTCTGGCCGGGGAGCTGTTTTTT.

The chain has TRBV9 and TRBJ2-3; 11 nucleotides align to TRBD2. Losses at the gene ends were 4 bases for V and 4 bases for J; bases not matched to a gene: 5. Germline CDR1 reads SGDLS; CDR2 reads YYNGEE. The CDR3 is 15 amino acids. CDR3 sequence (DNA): TGTGCCAGCAGCACACTAGCGGGAGTCGCAGATACGCAGTATTTT. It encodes CASSTLAGVADTQYF.

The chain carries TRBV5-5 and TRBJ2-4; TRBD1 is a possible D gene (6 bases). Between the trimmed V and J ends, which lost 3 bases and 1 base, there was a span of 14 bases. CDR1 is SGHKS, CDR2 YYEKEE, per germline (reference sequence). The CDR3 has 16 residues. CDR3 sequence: CASSSRQGSAKNIQYF. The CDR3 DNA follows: TGTGCCAGCAGCTCCCGGCAGGGGTCGGCCAAAAACATTCAGTACTTC.

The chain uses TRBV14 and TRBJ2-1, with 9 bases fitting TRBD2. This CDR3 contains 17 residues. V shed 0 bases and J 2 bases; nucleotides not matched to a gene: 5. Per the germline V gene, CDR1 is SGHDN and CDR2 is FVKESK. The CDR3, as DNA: TGTGCCAGCAGCCAAGAATGGCGGGGGGGCCCCTACAATGAGCAGTTCTTC. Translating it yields CASSQEWRGGPYNEQFF. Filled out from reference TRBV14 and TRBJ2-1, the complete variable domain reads EAGVTQFPSHSVIEKGQTVTLRCDPISGHDNLYWYRRVMGKEIKFLLHFVKESKQDESGMPNNRFLAERTGGTYSTLKVQPAELEDSGVYFCASSQEWRGGPYNEQFFGPGTRLTVL.

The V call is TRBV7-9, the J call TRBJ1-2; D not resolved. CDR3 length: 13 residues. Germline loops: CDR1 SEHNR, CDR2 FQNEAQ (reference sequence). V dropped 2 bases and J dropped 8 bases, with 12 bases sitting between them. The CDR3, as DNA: TGTGCCAGCAGCTTATTGCGCGCCGGGGGCTACACCTTC. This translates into CASSLLRAGGYTF.

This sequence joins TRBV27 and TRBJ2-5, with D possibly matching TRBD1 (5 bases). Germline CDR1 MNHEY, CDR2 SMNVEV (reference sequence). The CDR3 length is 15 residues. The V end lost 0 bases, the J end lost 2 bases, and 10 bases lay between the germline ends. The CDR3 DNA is TGTGCCAGCAGTTTATCGTTAGGGGAACAAGAGACCCAGTACTTC. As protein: CASSLSLGEQETQYF.

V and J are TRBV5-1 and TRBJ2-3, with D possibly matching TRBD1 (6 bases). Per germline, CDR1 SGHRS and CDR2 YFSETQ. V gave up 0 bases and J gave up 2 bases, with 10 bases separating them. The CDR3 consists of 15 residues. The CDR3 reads CASSLAGVVTDTQYF. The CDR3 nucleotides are TGCGCCAGCAGCTTGGCAGGGGTAGTCACAGATACGCAGTATTTT.

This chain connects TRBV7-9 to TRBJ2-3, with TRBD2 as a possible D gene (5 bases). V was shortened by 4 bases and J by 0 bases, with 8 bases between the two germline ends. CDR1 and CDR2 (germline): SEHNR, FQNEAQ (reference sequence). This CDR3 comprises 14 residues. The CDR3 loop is CASSSSFSTDTQYF. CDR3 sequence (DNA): TGTGCCAGCAGCTCTAGCTTTAGCACAGATACGCAGTATTTT.

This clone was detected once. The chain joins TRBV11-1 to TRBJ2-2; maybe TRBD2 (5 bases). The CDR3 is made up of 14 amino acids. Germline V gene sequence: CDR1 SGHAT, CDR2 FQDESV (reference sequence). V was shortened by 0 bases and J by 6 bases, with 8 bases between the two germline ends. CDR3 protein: CASSLAWESGELFF. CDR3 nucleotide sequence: TGTGCCAGCAGCTTAGCATGGGAGTCCGGGGAGCTGTTTTTT.

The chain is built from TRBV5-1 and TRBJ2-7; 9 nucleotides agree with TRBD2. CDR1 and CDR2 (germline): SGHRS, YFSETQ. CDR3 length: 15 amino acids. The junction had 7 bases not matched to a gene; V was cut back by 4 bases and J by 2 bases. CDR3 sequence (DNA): TGCGCCAGCAGCCCCTCGCCTAGCGGGGCCTACGAGCAGTACGTC. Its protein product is CASSPSPSGAYEQYV.

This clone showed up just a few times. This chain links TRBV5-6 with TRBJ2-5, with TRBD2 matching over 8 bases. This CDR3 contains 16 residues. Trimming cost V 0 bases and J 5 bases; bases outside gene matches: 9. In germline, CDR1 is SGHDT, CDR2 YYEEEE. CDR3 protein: CASSLGRLASTETQYF. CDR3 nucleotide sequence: TGTGCCAGCAGCTTGGGGAGACTAGCGAGTACGGAGACCCAGTACTTC.

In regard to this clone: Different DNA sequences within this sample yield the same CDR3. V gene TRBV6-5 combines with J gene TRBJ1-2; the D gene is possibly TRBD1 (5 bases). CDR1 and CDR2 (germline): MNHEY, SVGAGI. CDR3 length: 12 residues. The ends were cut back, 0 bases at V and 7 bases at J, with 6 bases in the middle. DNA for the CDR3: TGTGCCAGCAGTTACTCGCAGGGTGGCTACACCTTC. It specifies CASSYSQGGYTF.

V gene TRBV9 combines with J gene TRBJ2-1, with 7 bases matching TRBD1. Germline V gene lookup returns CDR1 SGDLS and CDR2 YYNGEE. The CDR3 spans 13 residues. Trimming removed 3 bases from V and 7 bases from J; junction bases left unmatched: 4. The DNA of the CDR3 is TGTGCCAGCAGCGCCGACAGGGTAAATGAGCAGTTCTTC. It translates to CASSADRVNEQFF.

CDR3 sequence reads: CASSSGQGISSNQPQHF. DNA for the CDR3: TGTGCCAGCAGCTCAGGCCAGGGAATTTCGAGCAATCAGCCCCAGCATTTT. The chain combines TRBV7-9 with TRBJ1-5, with TRBD1 as a possible D gene (5 bases). CDR3 length: 17 amino acids. Per the germline V gene, CDR1 is SEHNR and CDR2 is FQNEAQ (reference sequence). V lost 4 bases to trimming and J lost 1 base, with 17 bases between them.

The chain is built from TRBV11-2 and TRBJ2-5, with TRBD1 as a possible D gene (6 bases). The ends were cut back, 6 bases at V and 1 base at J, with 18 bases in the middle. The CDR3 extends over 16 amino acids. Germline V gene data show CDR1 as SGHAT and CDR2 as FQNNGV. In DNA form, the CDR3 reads TGTGCCAGCAGTCCCCCTGACGGGACAAGCCAAGAGACCCAGTACTTC. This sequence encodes CASSPPDGTSQETQYF. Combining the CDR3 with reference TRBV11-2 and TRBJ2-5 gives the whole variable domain EAGVAQSPRYKIIEKRQSVAFWCNPISGHATLYWYQQILGQGPKLLIQFQNNGVVDDSQLPKDRFSAERLKGVDSTLKIQPAKLEDSAVYLCASSPPDGTSQETQYFGPGTRLLVL.

CDR3 protein: CASKVELGGPHEQFF. Here the CDR3 DNA reads TGTGCCAGCAAGGTTGAGCTAGGAGGCCCGCATGAGCAGTTCTTC. The gene calls are TRBV6-4 and TRBJ2-1, with D perhaps matching TRBD2 (5 bases). Germline V lookup: CDR1 MRHNA, CDR2 SNTAGT. CDR3 length equals 15 residues. V was trimmed by 7 bases and J by 8 bases, leaving 21 bases between them.

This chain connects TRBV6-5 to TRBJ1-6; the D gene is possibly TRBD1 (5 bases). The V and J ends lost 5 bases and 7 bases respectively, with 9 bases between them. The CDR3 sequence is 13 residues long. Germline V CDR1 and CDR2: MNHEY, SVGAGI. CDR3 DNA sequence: TGTGCCAGCAGTACCCAGGGCAATTCACCCCTCCACTTT. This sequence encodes CASSTQGNSPLHF.

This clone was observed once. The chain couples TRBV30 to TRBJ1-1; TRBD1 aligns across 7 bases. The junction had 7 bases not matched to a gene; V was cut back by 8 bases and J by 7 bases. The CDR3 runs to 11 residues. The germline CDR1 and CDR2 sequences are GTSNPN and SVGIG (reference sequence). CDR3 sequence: CAGRDRVEAFF. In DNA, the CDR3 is TGTGCCGGACGCGACAGGGTTGAAGCTTTCTTT.

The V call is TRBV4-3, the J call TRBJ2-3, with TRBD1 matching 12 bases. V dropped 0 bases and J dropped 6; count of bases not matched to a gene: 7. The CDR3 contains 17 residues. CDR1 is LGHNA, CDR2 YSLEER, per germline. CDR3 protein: CASSQELPGQGADTQYF. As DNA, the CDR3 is TGCGCCAGCAGCCAAGAACTCCCGGGACAGGGGGCCGATACGCAGTATTTT.

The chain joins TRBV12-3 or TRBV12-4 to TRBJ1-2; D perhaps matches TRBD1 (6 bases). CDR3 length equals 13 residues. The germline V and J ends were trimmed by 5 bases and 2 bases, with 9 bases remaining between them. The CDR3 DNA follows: TGTGCCAGCAGTCTTGGGACAAACTATGGCTACACCTTC. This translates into CASSLGTNYGYTF.